This paragraph covers one T cell receptor beta chain sequence. Then a second PCR, running about 6 to 12 cycles, was carried out with a sample-barcoded 5' primer and a J-beta primer mix. TCRdb re-called the 5' RACE reads with MiXCR, one entry per CDR3 protein. The profile shows about 640,000 distinct CDR3 sequences, under 70% of them singletons. The sample is drawn from a study of blood T cells in healthy people across ages. Russia was home to the donors, healthy Caucasian individuals aged roughly 6 to 90. The CDR3 extends over 16 amino acids. Between the trimmed V and J ends, which lost 1 base and 1 base, there was a span of 14 bases. Germline-derived CDR1 and CDR2 are DFQATT and SNEGSKA (reference sequence).

The chain links TRBV20-1 to TRBJ2-1; a weak D match, TRBD1 (6 bases). The sequence came from a man aged 55-75 years in good health. The material sequenced was blood. The CDR3 region is CSARGGPPGSYNEQFF. CDR3 sequence (DNA): TGCAGTGCTAGAGGGGGGCCTCCCGGGTCCTACAATGAGCAGTTCTTC.